One and the same sample provided the 28 T cell receptor beta chains below, sequenced in a study of T cell repertoires in cytomegalovirus infection. MiXCR, run by TCRdb on the reads, gives a single entry per CDR3 protein. The sample carries more than 35,000 distinct CDR3 sequences, approximately 52% recorded once. These receptors' antigens are unknown. Here the sequenced sample was CD8+ T cells from cultured PBMCs, taken from culture after CMV antigen stimulation. These receptors were obtained from a human donor in good health (CMV status not recorded). Some clones in this sample may be carry-over from other donors' samples.

V gene TRBV19 combines with J gene TRBJ1-5; unclear D gene. Germline V gives CDR1 LNHDA, CDR2 SQIVND (reference sequence). The CDR3 consists of 15 residues. The V gene lost 1 base and the J gene lost 0 bases, with 7 bases spanning the gap. The CDR3 DNA is TGTGCCAGTAGTATAGGAGCAAGTAGCAATCAGCCCCAGCATTTT. It specifies CASSIGASSNQPQHF.

V gene TRBV4-2 combines with J gene TRBJ1-2, with D hard to call. V dropped 4 bases and J dropped 4 bases, with 13 bases sitting between them. The CDR3 covers 14 residues. CDR1 LGHNA and CDR2 YNFKEQ come from the germline V gene. The CDR3 reads CASSLGPGIYGYTF. In DNA form, the CDR3 reads TGTGCCAGCAGCCTCGGCCCGGGGATCTATGGCTACACCTTC.

The rearrangement uses TRBV10-3 and TRBJ2-5, with D tentatively TRBD1 or TRBD2 (6 bases each). Germline V CDR1 and CDR2: ENHRY, SYGVKD. The CDR3 contains 15 residues. Between the trimmed V and J ends, which lost 6 bases and 2 bases, there was a span of 16 bases. In DNA form, the CDR3 reads TGTGCCATCAGGGGCGGGCAGGGGACTCAAGAGACCCAGTACTTC. It codes for CAIRGGQGTQETQYF.

The rearrangement links TRBV6-6 to TRBJ2-1; D remains ambiguous. The CDR3 is 15 amino acids. Germline values: CDR1 MNHNY, CDR2 SVGAGI (reference sequence). The V end was cut by 7 bases, the J end by 0 bases, with 13 bases between. The CDR3 region is CASNPPRSSYNEQFF. CDR3 DNA sequence: TGTGCCAGCAACCCCCCGAGGAGCTCCTACAATGAGCAGTTCTTC.

The chain joins TRBV18 to TRBJ2-7, with 7 positions matching TRBD1. After removal of 5 bases from V and 2 bases from J, the junction contained 9 bases not matched to a gene. Germline CDR1 KGHSH, CDR2 LQKENI. The CDR3 is 15 amino acids. CDR3 residues: CASSAPLTGTYEQYF. In DNA form, the CDR3 reads TGTGCCAGCTCAGCTCCTCTGACAGGGACCTACGAGCAGTACTTC.

The sample holds a few counts of this clonotype. The chain joins TRBV7-2 to TRBJ2-3; no reliable D call. This CDR3 is built from 13 residues. Trimming removed 4 bases from V and 6 bases from J, with 11 bases in between. Germline CDR1 and CDR2: SGHTA and FQGNSA. CDR3 in DNA: TGTGCCAGCAGCTGGGCGGCTTTGGATACGCAGTATTTT. It encodes CASSWAALDTQYF.

There are a few counts of this clonotype. V usage is TRBV18 and J usage is TRBJ2-7; the D is unclear. The CDR3 contains 15 residues. V was pared by 2 bases and J by 5 bases, with 16 bases between. Germline-derived CDR1 and CDR2 are KGHSH and LQKENI. CDR3: CASSPIAASPHEQYF. CDR3 sequence (DNA): TGTGCCAGCTCACCAATCGCAGCCTCCCCCCACGAGCAGTACTTC.

The chain links TRBV28 to TRBJ2-2; 7 bases agree with TRBD2. The CDR3 is 14 residues long. Germline CDR1 MDHEN, CDR2 SYDVKM. Losses at the gene ends were 3 bases for V and 4 bases for J; bases not matched to a gene: 2. CDR3 sequence (DNA): TGTGCCAGCAGTTTTTGGGGGGGCACCGGGGAGCTGTTTTTT. Amino acids: CASSFWGGTGELFF.

The CDR3 nucleotides read TGTGCCAGCAGCTCCGGGACAGGGGGCACCTACGAGCAGTACTTC. Its protein is CASSSGTGGTYEQYF. The genes are TRBV7-6 and TRBJ2-7; the match to TRBD1 covers 12 bases. In germline, CDR1 is SGHVS, CDR2 FNYEAQ. V dropped 4 bases and J dropped 2; count of bases not matched to a gene: 3. The CDR3 is 15 amino acids.

There are a few counts of this clonotype. The chain carries TRBV7-9 and TRBJ2-2; 7 bases fit TRBD2. This CDR3 has 15 amino acids. V shed 5 bases, J shed 9 bases, and the junction held 12 bases outside the gene matches. CDR1 and CDR2 (germline): SEHNR, FQNEAQ (reference sequence). In DNA form, the CDR3 reads TGTGCCAGCAGCCCCGTGGTAGCGGGTACGCGGGAGCTGTTTTTT. This gives the protein CASSPVVAGTRELFF. Using reference TRBV7-9 and TRBJ2-2 for the parts outside the CDR3, the full variable domain is DTGVSQNPRHKITKRGQNVTFRCDPISEHNRLYWYRQTLGQGPEFLTYFQNEAQLEKSRLLSDRFSAERPKGSFSTLEIQRTEQGDSAMYLCASSPVVAGTRELFFGEGSRLTVL.

J is TRBJ1-5 and V is TRBV12-3 or TRBV12-4; D is undetermined. CDR3 length equals 14 residues. Deletions cut 3 bases from V and 4 bases from J, with 10 bases between. CDR3 sequence reads: CASSFGRRNQPQHF. In DNA form, the CDR3 reads TGTGCCAGCAGTTTTGGCAGGCGTAATCAGCCCCAGCATTTT.

The table lists this clonotype with many counts. This CDR3 reads CASSPGGGTQYF. As DNA, the CDR3 is TGTGCCAGCAGCCCGGGGGGGGGGACCCAGTACTTC. V gene TRBV25-1 combines with J gene TRBJ2-5; TRBD2 agrees at 8 bases. The CDR3 length is 12 residues. V lost 6 bases and J lost 7; bases outside the gene matches: 4. Germline V gene data show CDR1 as MGHDK and CDR2 as SYGVNS.

This clonotype was observed a few times. The chain joins TRBV7-7 to TRBJ2-5; possibly TRBD1 for D (7 bases). Trimming cost V 3 bases and J 5 bases, with 13 bases left between them. CDR1 is SSHAT, CDR2 FNYEAQ, per germline (reference sequence). The CDR3 spans 14 residues. CDR3 residues: CASSFGQGGETQYF. As DNA, the CDR3 is TGTGCCAGCAGCTTCGGGCAGGGGGGTGAGACCCAGTACTTC.

This sequence joins TRBV19 and TRBJ2-2, with D maybe TRBD2 (5 bases). Germline V gives CDR1 LNHDA, CDR2 SQIVND (reference sequence). Trimming removed 6 bases at V and 7 bases at J, with 21 bases between. There are 16 residues in the CDR3. CDR3 nucleotides: TGTGCCAGTAGGACAATCGACGGAGCCCGGGGCGGGGAGCTGTTTTTT. This translates into CASRTIDGARGGELFF. Using reference TRBV19 and TRBJ2-2 for the parts outside the CDR3, the full variable domain is DGGITQSPKYLFRKEGQNVTLSCEQNLNHDAMYWYRQDPGQGLRLIYYSQIVNDFQKGDIAEGYSVSREKKESFPLTVTSAQKNPTAFYLCASRTIDGARGGELFFGEGSRLTVL.

There are a few counts of this clonotype. The J gene is TRBJ2-7, the V gene TRBV13; TRBD2 agrees at 12 bases. There are 18 residues in the CDR3. V gave up 0 bases and J gave up 4 bases; unmatched junction bases: 10. Per the germline V gene, CDR1 is PRHDT and CDR2 is FYEKMQ (reference sequence). CDR3 in amino acids: CASSLGHLAGGPIYEQYF. The CDR3 DNA reads TGTGCCAGCAGCTTAGGCCACCTAGCGGGAGGGCCTATTTACGAGCAGTACTTC.

V and J are TRBV27 and TRBJ2-1; 11 bases align to TRBD2. The CDR3 loop spans 19 amino acids. Germline V lookup: CDR1 MNHEY, CDR2 SMNVEV (reference sequence). Losses at the gene ends were 0 bases for V and 6 bases for J; bases not matched to a gene: 13. The CDR3 DNA reads as TGTGCCAGCAGTTTATCGGAACTAGCGGGAGCTATGATAGGCAATGAGCAGTTCTTC. This encodes CASSLSELAGAMIGNEQFF.

The rearrangement joins TRBV7-2 to TRBJ2-3; 8 nucleotides align to TRBD1. Unmatched junction bases numbered 4, after V lost 5 bases and J lost 3 bases. Germline CDR1 SGHTA, CDR2 FQGNSA. The CDR3 is made up of 14 amino acids. CDR3 nucleotides: TGTGCCAGCAGCCCCGACAGGGGTACAGATACGCAGTATTTT. This gives the protein CASSPDRGTDTQYF.

The chain uses TRBV2 and TRBJ2-7; D call uncertain. The V end lost 3 bases, the J end lost 2 bases, and 11 bases lay between the germline ends. This CDR3 region has 14 residues. CDR1 is SNHLY and CDR2 is FYNNEI in the germline V gene. The CDR3: CASSESQSTYEQYF. CDR3 in DNA: TGTGCCAGCAGTGAGAGTCAGTCCACCTACGAGCAGTACTTC.

The chain employs TRBV19 and TRBJ2-7; 11 nucleotides agree with TRBD2. CDR3 length: 14 residues. The V gene's germline CDR1 is LNHDA and CDR2 SQIVND (reference sequence). With V trimmed by 6 bases and J by 3 bases, 4 bases remained unmatched. The CDR3 here is CASSPGTSGYEQYF. The CDR3 bases are TGTGCCAGTAGCCCCGGGACTAGCGGCTACGAGCAGTACTTC.

The chain is built from TRBV15 and TRBJ2-1; 10 bases map to TRBD2. Trimming took 1 base from V and 6 from J; bases not matched to a gene: 3. This CDR3 comprises 15 residues. CDR1 LNHNV and CDR2 YYDKDF come from the germline V gene (reference sequence). The CDR3 region has the DNA TGTGCCACCAGCAGAGGCAGGACTAGCGGCAATGAGCAGTTCTTC. Translated, it gives CATSRGRTSGNEQFF.

This rearrangement joins TRBV7-9 to TRBJ2-1; 13 nucleotides agree with TRBD2. Germline V CDR1 and CDR2: SEHNR, FQNEAQ (reference sequence). This CDR3 contains 21 residues. Unmatched junction bases numbered 14, after V lost 2 bases and J lost 1 base. The CDR3 protein is CASSLPTRTSGSSSSYNEQFF. CDR3 bases: TGTGCCAGCAGCTTACCTACGCGGACTAGCGGGAGTTCTTCTTCCTACAATGAGCAGTTCTTC.

The CDR3 sequence is CASSPDGRNEQFF. DNA of the CDR3: TGTGCCAGCAGCCCAGACGGTCGCAATGAGCAGTTCTTC. The chain has TRBV7-2 and TRBJ2-1, with D uncertain. CDR3 length: 13 residues. V lost 5 bases to trimming and J lost 6 bases, with 11 bases between them. CDR1 is SGHTA, CDR2 FQGNSA, per germline.

As DNA, the CDR3 is TGTGCCAGCACCCCGGGGGTCGGGACCACTGAAGCTTTCTTT. The encoded protein is CASTPGVGTTEAFF. The J gene is TRBJ1-1, the V gene TRBV7-9; perhaps TRBD1 as D (5 bases). The CDR3 length is 14 residues. Deletions cut 7 bases from V and 4 bases from J, with 16 bases between. Germline lookup yields CDR1 SEHNR and CDR2 FQNEAQ (reference sequence).

The V and J genes are TRBV20-1 and TRBJ1-1; no reliable D call. This CDR3 is 13 amino acids long. Per germline, CDR1 DFQATT and CDR2 SNEGSKA (reference sequence). V was clipped by 3 bases and J by 3 bases, with 11 bases between them. The CDR3 loop reads CSARSVGDTEAFF. DNA of the CDR3: TGCAGTGCTAGGTCTGTGGGTGACACTGAAGCTTTCTTT.

The chain couples TRBV7-9 to TRBJ2-7, with 10 bases lining up with TRBD2. The germline CDR1 and CDR2 sequences are SEHNR and FQNEAQ (reference sequence). Germline trimming cut 4 bases from V and 3 bases from J; bases unmatched to any gene: 6. The length of the CDR3 is 15 residues. CDR3 nucleotide sequence: TGTGCCAGCAGCTCACCGGGACTAGCGAACTACGAGCAGTACTTC. Translation: CASSSPGLANYEQYF.

The chain has TRBV29-1 and TRBJ2-1; 7 bases fit TRBD2. Germline lookup yields CDR1 SQVTM and CDR2 ANQGSEA. V dropped 5 bases and J dropped 0; count of bases not matched to a gene: 7. CDR3 length equals 15 residues. Written as DNA, the CDR3 is TGCAGCGTTCACATGCGGGGGAACTCCTACAATGAGCAGTTCTTC. Protein product: CSVHMRGNSYNEQFF.

J is TRBJ1-1 and V is TRBV5-1, with 8 bases that match TRBD1. The CDR3 is 17 residues long. With V trimmed by 3 bases and J by 0 bases, 10 bases remained unmatched. Germline loops: CDR1 SGHRS, CDR2 YFSETQ. CDR3 loop: CASSSNRDRIMNTEAFF. CDR3 DNA sequence: TGCGCCAGCAGCTCAAACCGGGACAGGATCATGAACACTGAAGCTTTCTTT.

There are a few counts of this clonotype. A read error may produce the germline difference seen at one junction end. J is TRBJ2-1 and V is TRBV4-1, with 11 nucleotides matching TRBD2. Germline V gives CDR1 MGHRA, CDR2 YSYEKL. This CDR3 has 18 amino acids. The CDR3 coding sequence is TGTGCCAGCAGCCAAGGGCTAGCGGGAGGCCGGTGGGGGAATGAGCAGTTCTTC. Protein product: CASSQGLAGGRWGNEQFF.